Listed below are T cell receptor beta chains from one sample, sequenced in a study of T cell responses to AZD1222 COVID-19 vaccine. Here immunoSEQ multiplex PCR was the method, and the copy in TCRdb shows in-frame clones only, minus some. The sample includes about 120,000 clones, roughly 90% seen only once; the top ten take 3.5% to 5%. The source was peripheral blood, collected on day 0 of AZD1222 vaccination. These receptors were taken from an adult in good health. Each CDR3 is given with its conserved first and last residue. Each record gives: D gene, V gene, clone size, J gene, CDR3 protein, CDR3 DNA. A D gene is named only where the DNA matches it firmly. Clone sizes are given selectively: once, few, many, or a class where the clone is expanded.

.,TRBV4-2,.,TRBJ2-4,CASSQDDWDTKNIQYF,TGTGCCAGCAGCCAAGACGATTGGGACACTAAAAACATTCAGTACTTC
TRBD1,TRBV5-1,.,TRBJ1-2,CASSSPGTGTNYGYTF,TGCGCCAGCAGCTCCCCCGGGACAGGTACTAACTATGGCTACACCTTC
.,TRBV27,.,TRBJ2-7,CASSQAAPYEQYF,TGTGCCAGCAGTCAAGCAGCCCCCTACGAGCAGTACTTC
TRBD1,TRBV7-2,.,TRBJ1-5,CASSLEGAPSNQPQHF,TGTGCCAGCAGCTTAGAGGGGGCCCCCAGCAATCAGCCCCAGCATTTT
TRBD2,TRBV4-2,.,TRBJ2-5,CASSQDPPFSGNQETQYF,TGTGCCAGCAGCCAAGATCCCCCATTTAGCGGGAACCAAGAGACCCAGTACTTC
.,TRBV19,few,TRBJ1-1,CASRFRGTNTEAFF,TGTGCCAGTCGCTTTAGGGGTACGAACACTGAAGCTTTCTTT
TRBD2,TRBV30,.,TRBJ2-3,CAWTSGGSDTQYF,TGTGCCTGGACTAGCGGGGGGAGTGATACGCAGTATTTT
.,TRBV19,.,TRBJ2-1,CASRRGDEQFF,TGTGCCAGTAGAAGGGGGGATGAGCAGTTCTTC
.,TRBV5-1,once,TRBJ1-1,CASSSTAKGTEAFF,TGCGCCAGCAGCTCTACCGCTAAGGGCACTGAAGCTTTCTTT
.,TRBV13,.,TRBJ2-5,CASSQRTIVETQYF,TGTGCCAGCAGCCAACGGACTATAGTGGAGACCCAGTACTTC
TRBD1,TRBV11-2,few,TRBJ2-1,CASSSPTGGQGANEQFF,TGTGCCAGCAGCTCCCCCACTGGGGGGCAGGGGGCGAATGAGCAGTTCTTC
.,TRBV3-1/TRBV3-2,.,TRBJ1-2,CASSYEEQGVLLGYTF,TGTGCCAGCAGCTACGAAGAACAGGGAGTGTTACTTGGCTACACCTTC
.,TRBV10-1,.,TRBJ1-2,CASSDPGTPGYTF,TGCGCCAGCAGTGACCCCGGGACACCTGGCTACACCTTC
.,TRBV6-2/TRBV6-3,.,TRBJ1-2,CASSYYAVTYGYTF,TGTGCCAGCAGTTACTACGCCGTAACTTATGGCTACACCTTC
TRBD1,TRBV24-1,once,TRBJ2-1,CATSETGQGGEQFF,TGTGCCACCAGTGAGACCGGACAGGGCGGTGAGCAGTTCTTC
TRBD2,TRBV6-5,.,TRBJ2-7,CASTGLAATEQYF,TGTGCCAGCACCGGACTAGCCGCCACGGAGCAGTACTTC
.,TRBV4-1,few,TRBJ2-3,CASSPSRMSADTQYF,TGCGCCAGCAGCCCTTCACGGATGAGCGCAGATACGCAGTATTTT
TRBD1,TRBV24-1,.,TRBJ2-5,CATSPGDSQETQYF,TGTGCCACCAGCCCCGGGGACAGTCAAGAGACCCAGTACTTC
TRBD1,TRBV5-5,few,TRBJ2-7,CASSSRTGGHEQYF,TGTGCCAGCAGCTCGAGGACAGGGGGACACGAGCAGTACTTC
TRBD1,TRBV7-8,.,TRBJ2-1,CASSGWGDRVYNEQFF,TGTGCCAGCAGCGGTTGGGGGGACAGGGTCTACAATGAGCAGTTCTTC
TRBD2,TRBV14,.,TRBJ2-1,CASSPLQGRGGGRDHNEQFF,TGTGCCAGCAGCCCGCTGCAGGGGAGAGGCGGGGGGAGGGACCACAATGAGCAGTTCTTC
TRBD1,TRBV29-1,.,TRBJ2-7,CSVDTWGLTGTGDGEQYF,TGCAGCGTTGATACTTGGGGGCTAACCGGGACAGGGGACGGCGAGCAGTACTTC
.,TRBV15,few,TRBJ2-7,CATSRVGVRYEQYF,TGTGCCACCAGCAGAGTCGGGGTGCGGTACGAGCAGTACTTC